The 25 T cell receptor beta chains presented below share a single source sample, sequenced in a study of identical twins. TCRdb itself ran the 5' RACE reads through MiXCR, one entry per CDR3 protein. The top ten clones hold about 0.27% of a sample with 1.5 million to 2 million distinct CDR3 sequences, 25% to 35% of them seen once. Sequenced input: cord blood. Source of these receptors: a newborn girl in good health.

For the CDR3, the DNA is TGTGCCAGCAGCTTAGCGCCAACGGGACAGGGGGCGGGCAATGAGCAGTACTTC. Translation gives CASSLAPTGQGAGNEQYF. The chain couples TRBV7-2 to TRBJ2-7; 12 nucleotides align to TRBD1. The CDR3 contains 18 residues. Germline V lookup: CDR1 SGHTA, CDR2 FQGNSA. Unmatched junction bases numbered 13, after V lost 0 bases and J lost 7 bases.

The rearrangement joins TRBV7-2 to TRBJ1-1, with D tentatively TRBD1 (5 bases). Trimming removed 5 bases from V and 11 bases from J, with 15 bases in between. Germline V CDR1 and CDR2: SGHTA, FQGNSA. This CDR3 has 12 residues. For the CDR3, the DNA is TGTGCCAGCAGCCTAAACGGGGGTATTGCTTTCTTT. Protein: CASSLNGGIAFF.

With regard to this clonotype: The CDR3 end shows no conserved phenylalanine or tryptophan, and so a read error is likely. The chain couples TRBV20-1 to TRBJ2-1, with 7 bases matching TRBD2. This CDR3 is built from 16 residues. Trimming cost V 4 bases and J 5 bases; bases outside gene matches: 14. CDR1 is DFQATT, CDR2 SNEGSKA, per germline (reference sequence). CDR3 DNA: TGCAGTGCTACGGCTATTCAGGGAGGGCCCCACAATGAGCAGTTCTTA. This codes for CSATAIQGGPHNEQFL.

The V call is TRBV7-2, the J call TRBJ2-3; possibly TRBD2 for D (7 bases). The V end lost 2 bases, the J end lost 7 bases, and 19 bases lay between the germline ends. CDR3 length equals 16 residues. Germline V lookup: CDR1 SGHTA, CDR2 FQGNSA. CDR3 DNA: TGTGCCAGCAGCTTATCACCGGGGGGCGGGGCTAATACGCAGTATTTT. Amino acids: CASSLSPGGGANTQYF.

This clonotype was observed once. A read error may account for a junction end that differs from germline. The chain couples TRBV11-2 to TRBJ2-4, with 7 bases lining up with TRBD1. The CDR3 length is 14 residues. Germline loops: CDR1 SGHAT, CDR2 FQNNGV. The CDR3 DNA sequence: TGTGCCAGCAGCTCAACAGGGGCCAAAAACATTCCGTACTTC. Residues: CASSSTGAKNIPYF.

The V gene is TRBV10-3, the J gene TRBJ2-1; D tentatively fits TRBD1 or TRBD2 (5 bases each). The V end was cut by 4 bases, the J end by 9 bases, with 16 bases between. Germline V gene lookup returns CDR1 ENHRY and CDR2 SYGVKD. The CDR3 has 14 amino acids. The CDR3 region is CAISGSRAQGEQFF. DNA of the CDR3: TGTGCCATCAGTGGGTCGAGGGCCCAGGGTGAGCAGTTCTTC.

The sample holds a few counts of this clonotype. The CDR3 DNA follows: TGCAGTGCTAGGGCGACTAGCGGCCAAGAGACCCAGTACTTC. This translates into CSARATSGQETQYF. This chain uses TRBV20-1 with TRBJ2-5, with 9 positions matching TRBD2. Germline-derived CDR1 and CDR2 are DFQATT and SNEGSKA (reference sequence). J gave up 1 base and V 3 bases, and 3 bases lay outside the gene matches. This CDR3 has 14 amino acids.

The chain combines TRBV20-1 with TRBJ1-2; D uncertain. The germline V and J ends were trimmed by 3 bases and 4 bases, with 12 bases remaining between them. Germline V gene data show CDR1 as DFQATT and CDR2 as SNEGSKA (reference sequence). This CDR3 comprises 13 residues. CDR3 sequence reads: CSASRSVLYGYTF. The CDR3 nucleotides are TGCAGTGCTAGTAGGTCGGTCCTCTATGGCTACACCTTC.

The chain employs TRBV20-1 and TRBJ1-6; TRBD1 matches at 12 bases. Germline V CDR1 and CDR2: DFQATT, SNEGSKA (reference sequence). Losses at the gene ends were 4 bases for V and 6 bases for J; bases not matched to a gene: 7. This CDR3 has 16 amino acids. CDR3 DNA: TGCAGTGCTAAAGAGGGACAGGGGGCTCCTAATTCACCCCTCCACTTT. It translates to CSAKEGQGAPNSPLHF.

This clonotype was seen only a few times. The genes are TRBV4-1 and TRBJ2-3, with TRBD2 matching over 10 bases. The CDR3 consists of 17 residues. With V trimmed by 4 bases and J by 1 base, 8 bases remained unmatched. CDR1 and CDR2 from the germline V gene are MGHRA and YSYEKL. CDR3 sequence (DNA): TGCGCCAGCAGCCCAGACCTTGGACTAGCGGGCACAGATACGCAGTATTTT. Its protein product is CASSPDLGLAGTDTQYF.

This clonotype was seen many times. V usage is TRBV9 and J usage is TRBJ1-1; 7 bases fit TRBD1. The CDR3 totals 14 residues. Unmatched junction bases numbered 9, after V lost 4 bases and J lost 6 bases. Germline lookup yields CDR1 SGDLS and CDR2 YYNGEE. DNA of the CDR3: TGTGCCAGCAGCTCCACCCCTGGGACAGCTGAAGCTTTCTTT. It specifies CASSSTPGTAEAFF.

CDR3 sequence: CASRDWTGNTEAFF. The CDR3, as DNA: TGTGCCAGCAGAGACTGGACAGGGAACACTGAAGCTTTCTTT. J is TRBJ1-1 and V is TRBV6-5; 7 nucleotides match TRBD1. Trimming took 6 bases from V and 1 from J; bases not matched to a gene: 5. The CDR3 runs 14 residues. Germline CDR1 and CDR2: MNHEY and SVGAGI.

This clonotype occurred once. The gene calls are TRBV5-6 and TRBJ1-5; the D gene is possibly TRBD1 (5 bases). This CDR3 comprises 17 residues. From germline, CDR1 is SGHDT and CDR2 YYEEEE. V was shortened by 0 bases and J by 4 bases, with 17 bases between the two germline ends. DNA of the CDR3: TGTGCCAGCAGCTTGGGTCCTATTCCCGGGGGTAATCAGCCCCAGCATTTT. It codes for CASSLGPIPGGNQPQHF.

This clonotype was seen a few times. The rearrangement links TRBV20-1 to TRBJ1-2; 8 nucleotides line up with TRBD1. Germline V gene data show CDR1 as DFQATT and CDR2 as SNEGSKA (reference sequence). This CDR3 spans 11 amino acids. With 5 bases clipped from V and 7 bases from J, the junction kept 3 bases outside the gene matches. CDR3 nucleotides: TGCAGTGCTTGGGGGACAGGTGGCTACACCTTC. Translated, it gives CSAWGTGGYTF.

J is TRBJ2-1 and V is TRBV12-3 or TRBV12-4; TRBD2 agrees at 8 bases. The V segment lost 7 bases and the J segment 4 bases; nucleotides outside the gene matches: 9. The CDR3 has 15 amino acids. CDR3 region: CASTRGGGHYNEQFF. The CDR3 DNA is TGTGCCAGCACCCGCGGCGGGGGGCATTACAATGAGCAGTTCTTC.

Note on this clonotype: A much larger clone differs by one base, so this may be a read error. The chain has TRBV7-8 and TRBJ2-1; the match to TRBD2 covers 9 bases. With 3 bases clipped from V and 9 bases from J, the junction kept 9 bases outside the gene matches. The CDR3 is made up of 15 amino acids. CDR1 and CDR2 from the germline V gene are SGHVS and FQNEAQ. The CDR3 is CASSFWASGNSEQFF. In DNA, the CDR3 is TGTGCCAGCAGCTTTTGGGCTAGCGGGAATAGTGAGCAGTTCTTC.

The J gene is TRBJ2-1, the V gene TRBV24-1; 10 bases match TRBD2. From germline, CDR1 is KGHDR and CDR2 SFDVKD. This CDR3 has 15 residues. J gave up 7 bases and V 4 bases, and 6 bases lay outside the gene matches. The CDR3 DNA sequence: TGTGCCACCAGTGACAGCGGGAGGGACGGGAATGAGCAGTTCTTC. It yields the protein CATSDSGRDGNEQFF.

The chain employs TRBV27 and TRBJ2-3, with 7 bases identical to TRBD1. Germline V lookup: CDR1 MNHEY, CDR2 SMNVEV (reference sequence). With 4 bases clipped from V and 3 bases from J, the junction kept 7 bases outside the gene matches. CDR3 length equals 15 residues. The chain's CDR3 is CASSWQGERTDTQYF. CDR3 in DNA: TGTGCCAGCAGTTGGCAGGGGGAACGGACAGATACGCAGTATTTT.

The chain links TRBV3-1 to TRBJ2-3, with D unclear. Germline V lookup: CDR1 LGHDT, CDR2 YNNKEL (reference sequence). The CDR3 extends over 16 amino acids. V lost 0 bases and J lost 2, with 12 bases in between. CDR3 region: CASSQDPRGPTDTQYF. The CDR3 DNA follows: TGTGCCAGCAGCCAAGATCCCCGCGGACCCACAGATACGCAGTATTTT.

This clonotype came up many times. The chain combines TRBV4-2 with TRBJ1-1; weak D call: TRBD1 (6 bases). V dropped 3 bases and J dropped 0 bases, with 8 bases sitting between them. Per the germline V gene, CDR1 is LGHNA and CDR2 is YNFKEQ. The CDR3 spans 14 residues. This CDR3 is CASSQDSMNTEAFF. The CDR3 region has the DNA TGTGCCAGCAGCCAGGACAGTATGAACACTGAAGCTTTCTTT.

The rearrangement links TRBV7-2 to TRBJ2-7; D unresolved. The CDR3 covers 15 residues. Germline loops: CDR1 SGHTA, CDR2 FQGNSA. V dropped 1 base and J dropped 6 bases, with 16 bases sitting between them. In DNA form, the CDR3 reads TGTGCCAGCAGCTTAGATGGCGGCCCCAGCACCGAGCAGTACTTC. Residues: CASSLDGGPSTEQYF. The complete variable domain, with remaining parts taken from reference TRBV7-2 and TRBJ2-7, reads GAGVSQSPSNKVTEKGKDVELRCDPISGHTALYWYRQSLGQGLEFLIYFQGNSAPDKSGLPSDRFSAERTGGSVSTLTIQRTQQEDSAVYLCASSLDGGPSTEQYFGPGTRLTVT.

This clonotype was detected a few times. The rearrangement uses TRBV6-1 and TRBJ1-1, with no clear D. The germline V gene has CDR1 MNHNS and CDR2 SASEGT. This CDR3 is 13 amino acids long. Trimming shortened V by 7 bases and J by 0 bases, and 9 bases separated the two germline ends. The CDR3 DNA sequence: TGTGCCAGCATACTAGGGTTGAACACTGAAGCTTTCTTT. It specifies CASILGLNTEAFF.

The V gene is TRBV11-2, the J gene TRBJ2-3, with TRBD2 matching 7 bases. With V trimmed by 3 bases and J by 6 bases, 9 bases remained unmatched. The CDR3 has 15 amino acids. The germline V gene encodes CDR1 SGHAT and CDR2 FQNNGV. CDR3 region: CASSFGTTLTDTQYF. The CDR3 DNA reads TGTGCCAGCAGCTTCGGGACTACCTTGACTGATACGCAGTATTTT. The complete variable domain, with remaining parts taken from reference TRBV11-2 and TRBJ2-3, reads EAGVAQSPRYKIIEKRQSVAFWCNPISGHATLYWYQQILGQGPKLLIQFQNNGVVDDSQLPKDRFSAERLKGVDSTLKIQPAKLEDSAVYLCASSFGTTLTDTQYFGPGTRLTVL.

V and J are TRBV6-1 and TRBJ1-6, with D uncertain. Trimming shortened V by 0 bases and J by 8 bases, and 5 bases separated the two germline ends. The CDR3 is made up of 13 amino acids. Germline V CDR1 and CDR2: MNHNS, SASEGT. In DNA form, the CDR3 reads TGTGCCAGCAGTGAAGCCCTGGATTCACCCCTCCACTTT. As protein: CASSEALDSPLHF.

V is TRBV6-5 and J is TRBJ2-7; 8 bases align to TRBD1. The CDR3 has 14 amino acids. CDR1 and CDR2 from the germline V gene are MNHEY and SVGAGI. The V segment lost 6 bases and the J segment 2 bases; nucleotides outside the gene matches: 6. CDR3 residues: CASRQGQATYEQYF. In nucleotides, the CDR3 is TGTGCCAGCAGGCAGGGACAGGCCACCTACGAGCAGTACTTC.